One and the same sample provided the 24 T cell receptor beta chains below, sequenced in a study of T-cell memory formation after mild COVID-19. TCRdb reprocessed the 5' RACE reads via MiXCR and lists one record per CDR3 protein. The data show 90,000 to 120,000 distinct CDR3 sequences, 15% to 20% seen once. The source material was PBMCs or a T cell subset sorted from them (not recorded which). These receptors all stem from a man between 18 and 29 years old who had mild COVID-19 (a few samples of this study predate the infection). Cell type and time point are not known.

In this sample, this clonotype turned up a few times. In DNA form, the CDR3 reads TGCAGTGCTAGAATGTCAGGGAGTTGGGGCACAGATACGCAGTATTTT. It translates to CSARMSGSWGTDTQYF. The chain links TRBV20-1 to TRBJ2-3; D may match TRBD1 or TRBD2 (5 bases each). The CDR3 has 16 residues. The germline gives CDR1 DFQATT, CDR2 SNEGSKA (reference sequence). Trimming took 2 bases from V and 1 from J, leaving 16 bases between them.

About this clonotype itself: One end of the junction fails to match germline, which may point to a read error. V and J are TRBV7-9 and TRBJ2-7; 7 bases agree with TRBD2. The CDR3 length is 17 residues. Germline CDR1 and CDR2: SEHNR and FQNEAQ (reference sequence). This CDR3 reads CAISPHHKTGRAYEQYF. CDR3 DNA: TGTGCCATCAGCCCCCACCATAAGACGGGGAGGGCCTACGAGCAGTACTTC.

This clonotype was seen a handful of times. V gene TRBV6-5 combines with J gene TRBJ1-6; D possibly corresponds to TRBD1 (5 bases). V gave up 6 bases and J gave up 0 bases, with 12 bases separating them. From germline, CDR1 is MNHEY and CDR2 SVGAGI. The CDR3 extends over 16 amino acids. The CDR3 here is CASRTTASSYNSPLHF. CDR3 DNA sequence: TGTGCCAGCAGGACGACAGCAAGCTCCTATAATTCACCCCTCCACTTT.

This clonotype was seen a handful of times. V gene TRBV12-3 or TRBV12-4 combines with J gene TRBJ2-2; D gene uncertain. The CDR3 is 15 residues long. Trimming took off 3 bases at V and 0 bases at J, with 8 bases between the two ends. The CDR3 coding sequence is TGTGCCAGCAGTTTCCGCCTCGCGAACACCGGGGAGCTGTTTTTT. Amino acids: CASSFRLANTGELFF.

This clonotype was found many times. This chain links TRBV5-1 with TRBJ2-2; tentative D call: TRBD2 (6 bases). This CDR3 is built from 14 residues. V lost 4 bases and J lost 4, with 11 bases in between. In germline, CDR1 is SGHRS, CDR2 YFSETQ. CDR3 sequence: CASSMGGITGELFF. The CDR3, as DNA: TGCGCCAGCAGCATGGGGGGAATCACCGGGGAGCTGTTTTTT.

The rearrangement links TRBV4-3 to TRBJ2-5, with TRBD1 matching over 7 bases. The germline gives CDR1 LGHNA, CDR2 YSLEER. This CDR3 region has 16 residues. After removal of 4 bases from V and 5 bases from J, the junction contained 13 bases not matched to a gene. The CDR3 coding sequence is TGCGCCAGCAGCCTGCGGATGGACAGGTCTGGGGAGACCCAGTACTTC. It specifies CASSLRMDRSGETQYF.

This clonotype was observed at least ten times. The chain links TRBV20-1 to TRBJ1-5; perhaps TRBD1 as D (5 bases). Germline values: CDR1 DFQATT, CDR2 SNEGSKA (reference sequence). The V end was cut by 4 bases, the J end by 1 base, with 11 bases between. The CDR3 is 14 residues long. The CDR3, as DNA: TGCAGTGCTACCTCGGGGGGGAGCAATCAGCCCCAGCATTTT. Translating it yields CSATSGGSNQPQHF.

The chain carries TRBV20-1 and TRBJ2-3, with 7 bases aligning to TRBD2. Germline values: CDR1 DFQATT, CDR2 SNEGSKA (reference sequence). The CDR3 has 15 residues. After removal of 4 bases from V and 1 base from J, the junction contained 8 bases not matched to a gene. The CDR3 spells CSAKRGGTGTDTQYF. The CDR3 DNA follows: TGCAGTGCTAAAAGGGGAGGGACGGGCACAGATACGCAGTATTTT.

The chain uses TRBV10-3 and TRBJ1-5, with D uncertain. V was cut by 6 bases and J by 2 bases, with 8 bases left in between. CDR3 length: 13 amino acids. Germline V gene data show CDR1 as ENHRY and CDR2 as SYGVKD. DNA of the CDR3: TGTGCCATCAGGAGGGAGGGCAATCAGCCCCAGCATTTT. Amino acids: CAIRREGNQPQHF.

V usage is TRBV20-1 and J usage is TRBJ1-6, with TRBD1 as a possible D gene (5 bases). CDR1 and CDR2 from the germline V gene are DFQATT and SNEGSKA (reference sequence). The V gene lost 6 bases and the J gene lost 5 bases, with 17 bases spanning the gap. The CDR3 runs to 15 residues. The CDR3 nucleotides are TGCAGTGCCCCTCCCGGGCAGGGCCATAATTCACCCCTCCACTTT. It is translated as CSAPPGQGHNSPLHF.

The rearrangement uses TRBV14 and TRBJ2-4; 8 nucleotides agree with TRBD2. The DNA end is a closer match to TRBJ2-7, so the J assignment may be wrong. Germline CDR1 and CDR2: SGHDN and FVKESK. The CDR3 extends over 14 amino acids. CDR3 bases: TGTGCCAGCAGCCATCGGGGGGGGTCCCCCGAGCAGTACTTC. Protein product: CASSHRGGSPEQYF.

The chain links TRBV5-1 to TRBJ2-1, with 8 bases fitting TRBD2. This CDR3 has 16 residues. Germline assignment: CDR1 SGHRS and CDR2 YFSETQ. Trimming removed 5 bases from V and 0 bases from J; junction bases left unmatched: 7. For the CDR3, the DNA is TGCGCCAGCAGGCCGGGGGGGGGAAGCTCCTACAATGAGCAGTTCTTC. Its translation: CASRPGGGSSYNEQFF.

This clonotype was counted a few times. The chain is built from TRBV16 and TRBJ1-6, with a possible D match to TRBD1 (5 bases). The CDR3 loop spans 15 amino acids. The germline V gene encodes CDR1 KGHSY and CDR2 FQNENV. The germline V and J ends were trimmed by 1 base and 9 bases, with 13 bases remaining between them. CDR3 DNA: TGTGCCAGCAGCCAATATCCAGGGTCGGGTTCACCCCTCCACTTT. It specifies CASSQYPGSGSPLHF. The full variable domain, with the rest looked up from reference TRBV16 and TRBJ1-6, is GEEVAQTPKHLVRGEGQKAKLYCAPIKGHSYVFWYQQVLKNEFKFLISFQNENVFDETGMPKERFSAKCLPNSPCSLEIQATKLEDSAVYFCASSQYPGSGSPLHFGNGTRLTVT.

The CDR3, as DNA: TGTGCCAGCAGGACCGTCGGGACTAGCGGACAAGAGACCCAGTACTTC. The encoded protein is CASRTVGTSGQETQYF. This chain uses TRBV2 with TRBJ2-5, with 11 bases matching TRBD2. V lost 6 bases and J lost 2; bases outside the gene matches: 8. Per the germline V gene, CDR1 is SNHLY and CDR2 is FYNNEI. The CDR3 has 16 residues. The full variable domain, completed using reference TRBV2 and TRBJ2-5, is EPEVTQTPSHQVTQMGQEVILRCVPISNHLYFYWYRQILGQKVEFLVSFYNNEISEKSEIFDDQFSVERPDGSNFTLKIRSTKLEDSAMYFCASRTVGTSGQETQYFGPGTRLLVL.

V is TRBV9 and J is TRBJ2-7; TRBD1 is a possible D gene (5 bases). The CDR3 totals 14 residues. The V end was cut by 2 bases, the J end by 6 bases, with 15 bases between. Per the germline V gene, CDR1 is SGDLS and CDR2 is YYNGEE. DNA of the CDR3: TGTGCCAGCAGCGTGACTGGCAGGGTTCGCGAGCAGTACTTC. Its translation is CASSVTGRVREQYF.

The chain combines TRBV4-2 with TRBJ1-1, with D possibly being TRBD1 (5 bases). V dropped 1 base and J dropped 5 bases, with 14 bases sitting between them. Per germline, CDR1 LGHNA and CDR2 YNFKEQ. CDR3 length equals 15 residues. The CDR3 DNA reads TGTGCCAGCAGCCAAGTGTTTGGTGGGGGAACTGAAGCTTTCTTT. The encoded protein is CASSQVFGGGTEAFF.

This clonotype was found many times. The chain has TRBV12-3 or TRBV12-4 and TRBJ2-3; weak D call: TRBD1 (5 bases). The ends were cut back, 5 bases at V and 6 bases at J, with 9 bases in the middle. The CDR3 has 12 residues. For the CDR3, the DNA is TGTGCCAGCAGTCCCGACAGCGATACGCAGTATTTT. Amino acids: CASSPDSDTQYF.

About this clonotype: The junction differs from germline at one of its ends, possibly a read error. V gene TRBV2 combines with J gene TRBJ2-6; 7 bases match TRBD1. The CDR3 length is 13 residues. CDR1 is SNHLY, CDR2 FYNNEI, per germline. For the CDR3, the DNA is TGTGCCAGCAGTTCTACGACAGGGAATCAACTAGTTTTC. This codes for CASSSTTGNQLVF.

The chain uses TRBV13 and TRBJ1-5; tentatively, D is TRBD1 (5 bases). This CDR3 comprises 15 residues. Germline V CDR1 and CDR2: PRHDT, FYEKMQ (reference sequence). Trimming removed 0 bases at V and 10 bases at J, with 16 bases between. The CDR3 here is CASSLGGRTGRPQHF. CDR3 DNA: TGTGCCAGCAGCTTAGGGGGACGGACCGGACGTCCCCAGCATTTT.

This clonotype was seen a handful of times. The V gene is TRBV5-1, the J gene TRBJ2-1, with 8 bases identical to TRBD2. This CDR3 contains 16 residues. Germline CDR1 reads SGHRS; CDR2 reads YFSETQ. With 0 bases clipped from V and 10 bases from J, the junction kept 12 bases outside the gene matches. CDR3 in amino acids: CASSLALAGQRGEQFF. The DNA for the CDR3 is TGCGCCAGCAGCTTGGCCCTTGCGGGGCAGCGGGGGGAGCAGTTCTTC.

This clonotype showed up just a few times. The rearrangement links TRBV6-5 to TRBJ1-1; D is uncertain. The CDR3 has 14 residues. Trimming pared 5 bases from V and 1 base from J, leaving 11 bases between. Germline V lookup: CDR1 MNHEY, CDR2 SVGAGI. As DNA, the CDR3 is TGTGCCAGCAGTAAGCGGGTCGGGAACACTGAAGCTTTCTTT. The encoded protein is CASSKRVGNTEAFF.

V is TRBV4-1 and J is TRBJ1-1; D unresolved. Trimming cost V 0 bases and J 5 bases, with 19 bases left between them. Germline V gene lookup returns CDR1 MGHRA and CDR2 YSYEKL. The CDR3 length is 17 residues. The CDR3 DNA follows: TGCGCCAGCAGCCAAGACCGACGGTTAGTATTCGGAACTGAAGCTTTCTTT. Its translation: CASSQDRRLVFGTEAFF.

This clonotype occurred a few times. The chain links TRBV6-5 to TRBJ2-7; perhaps TRBD1 as D (6 bases). Germline V gives CDR1 MNHEY, CDR2 SVGAGI. The CDR3 is 12 amino acids. Trimming stripped 6 bases from V and 11 bases from J, with 17 bases between. The CDR3 loop is CASSTRQAKKYF. CDR3 DNA sequence: TGTGCCAGCAGCACGCGACAGGCAAAGAAGTACTTC.

The chain is built from TRBV18 and TRBJ1-5; D call uncertain. The CDR3 has 16 amino acids. Trimming took 1 base from V and 3 from J, leaving 13 bases between them. The germline gives CDR1 KGHSH, CDR2 LQKENI. CDR3 in DNA: TGTGCCAGCTCACCACAACGGGTAGTGTCCAATCAGCCCCAGCATTTT. Translation: CASSPQRVVSNQPQHF.